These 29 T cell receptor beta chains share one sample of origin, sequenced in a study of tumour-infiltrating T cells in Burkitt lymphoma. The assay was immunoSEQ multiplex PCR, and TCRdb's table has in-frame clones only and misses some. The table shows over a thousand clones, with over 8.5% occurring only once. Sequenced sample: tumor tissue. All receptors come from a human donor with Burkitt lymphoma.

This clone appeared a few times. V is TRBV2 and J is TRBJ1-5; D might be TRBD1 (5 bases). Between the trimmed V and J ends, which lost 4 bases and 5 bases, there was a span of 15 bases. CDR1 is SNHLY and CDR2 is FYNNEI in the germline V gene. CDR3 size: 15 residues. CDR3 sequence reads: CASSGPGTGDQPQHF. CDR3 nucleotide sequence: TGTGCCAGCAGTGGGCCGGGGACGGGTGATCAGCCCCAGCATTTT. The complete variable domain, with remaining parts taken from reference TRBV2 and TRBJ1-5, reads EPEVTQTPSHQVTQMGQEVILRCVPISNHLYFYWYRQILGQKVEFLVSFYNNEISEKSEIFDDQFSVERPDGSNFTLKIRSTKLEDSAMYFCASSGPGTGDQPQHFGDGTRLSIL.

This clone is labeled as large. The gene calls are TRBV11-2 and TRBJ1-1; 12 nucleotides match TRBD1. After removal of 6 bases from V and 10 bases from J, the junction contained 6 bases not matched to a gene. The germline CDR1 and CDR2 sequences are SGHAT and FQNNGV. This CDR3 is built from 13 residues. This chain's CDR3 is CASSEGQGAVAFF. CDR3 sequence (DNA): TGTGCCAGCAGTGAGGGACAGGGGGCGGTAGCTTTCTTT.

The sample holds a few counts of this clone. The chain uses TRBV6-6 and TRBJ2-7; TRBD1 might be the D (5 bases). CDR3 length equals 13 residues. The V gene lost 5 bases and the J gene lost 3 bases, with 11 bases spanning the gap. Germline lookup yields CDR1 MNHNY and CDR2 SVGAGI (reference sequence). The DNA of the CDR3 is TGTGCCAGCAGTAACCCCCAGGGCTACGAGCAGTACTTC. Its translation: CASSNPQGYEQYF.

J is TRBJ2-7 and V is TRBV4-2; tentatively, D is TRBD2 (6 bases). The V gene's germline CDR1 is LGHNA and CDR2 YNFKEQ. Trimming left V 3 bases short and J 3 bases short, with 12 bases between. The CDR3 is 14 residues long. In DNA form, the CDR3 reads TGTGCCAGCAGCCACCGGGACTCGAACTACGAGCAGTACTTC. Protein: CASSHRDSNYEQYF.

The CDR3 sequence: CASSPSGTLNGNTIYF. The CDR3 DNA follows: TGTGCCAGCAGCCCCTCGGGAACACTTAACGGGAACACCATATATTTT. The chain employs TRBV7-9 and TRBJ1-3, with unresolved D. Germline V gene data show CDR1 as SEHNR and CDR2 as FQNEAQ (reference sequence). The CDR3 runs to 16 residues. With 5 bases removed from V and 7 bases from J, the gap between germline ends came to 21 bases.

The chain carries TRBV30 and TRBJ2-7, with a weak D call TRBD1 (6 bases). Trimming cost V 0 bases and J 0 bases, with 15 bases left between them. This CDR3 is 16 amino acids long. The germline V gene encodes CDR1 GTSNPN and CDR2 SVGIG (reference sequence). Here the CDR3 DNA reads TGTGCCTGGAGTGTATGGGGTCAGGGGACCTCCTACGAGCAGTACTTC. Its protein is CAWSVWGQGTSYEQYF.

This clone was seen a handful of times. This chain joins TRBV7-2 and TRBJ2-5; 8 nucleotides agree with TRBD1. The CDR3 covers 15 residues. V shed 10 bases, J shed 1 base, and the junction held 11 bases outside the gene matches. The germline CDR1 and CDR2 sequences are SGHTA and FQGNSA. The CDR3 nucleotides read TGTGCCATTAGAGTCGACAGGGGCTCCCAAGAGACCCAGTACTTC. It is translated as CAIRVDRGSQETQYF.

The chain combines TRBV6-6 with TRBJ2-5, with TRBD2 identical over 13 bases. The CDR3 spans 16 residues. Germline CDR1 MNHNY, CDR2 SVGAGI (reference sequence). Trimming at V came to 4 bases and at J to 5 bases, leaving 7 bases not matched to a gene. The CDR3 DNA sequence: TGTGCCAGCAGTTTTCCGACTAGCGGGAGGAGGGAGACCCAGTACTTC. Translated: CASSFPTSGRRETQYF.

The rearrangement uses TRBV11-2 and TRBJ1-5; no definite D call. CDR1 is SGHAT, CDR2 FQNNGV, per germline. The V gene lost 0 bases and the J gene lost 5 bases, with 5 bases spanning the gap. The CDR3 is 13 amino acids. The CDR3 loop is CASSLDRDQPQHF. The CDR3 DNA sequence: TGTGCCAGCAGCTTAGATCGTGATCAGCCCCAGCATTTT. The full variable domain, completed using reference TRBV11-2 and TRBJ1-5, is EAGVAQSPRYKIIEKRQSVAFWCNPISGHATLYWYQQILGQGPKLLIQFQNNGVVDDSQLPKDRFSAERLKGVDSTLKIQPAKLEDSAVYLCASSLDRDQPQHFGDGTRLSIL.

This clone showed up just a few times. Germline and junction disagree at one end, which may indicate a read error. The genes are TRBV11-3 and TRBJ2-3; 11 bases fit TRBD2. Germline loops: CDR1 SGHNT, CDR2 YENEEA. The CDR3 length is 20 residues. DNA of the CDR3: TGTGCCAGCAGCTTAGTTAAAGGCCAACCGGGACTAGCGGACACAAATACGCAGTATTTT. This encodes CASSLVKGQPGLADTNTQYF. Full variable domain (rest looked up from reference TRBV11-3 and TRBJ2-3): EAGVVQSPRYKIIEKKQPVAFWCNPISGHNTLYWYLQNLGQGPELLIRYENEEAVDDSQLPKDRFSAERLKGVDSTLKIQPAELGDSAVYLCASSLVKGQPGLADTNTQYFGPGTRLTVL.

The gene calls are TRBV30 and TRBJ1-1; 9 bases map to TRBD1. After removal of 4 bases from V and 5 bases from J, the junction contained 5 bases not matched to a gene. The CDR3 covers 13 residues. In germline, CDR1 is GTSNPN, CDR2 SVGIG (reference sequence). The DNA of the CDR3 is TGTGCCTGGACCGTGACAGGGGGGACTGAAGCTTTCTTT. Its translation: CAWTVTGGTEAFF.

The chain's CDR3 is CASSLDGYGYTF. CDR3 DNA sequence: TGTGCCAGCAGCTTGGACGGCTATGGCTACACCTTC. This sequence joins TRBV5-4 and TRBJ1-2; no reliable D call. Trimming shortened V by 0 bases and J by 4 bases, and 4 bases separated the two germline ends. This CDR3 contains 12 residues. Germline CDR1 is SGHNT and CDR2 is YYREEE (reference sequence). The whole variable domain, filled in from reference TRBV5-4 and TRBJ1-2, reads ETGVTQSPTHLIKTRGQQVTLRCSSQSGHNTVSWYQQALGQGPQFIFQYYREEENGRGNFPPRFSGLQFPNYSSELNVNALELDDSALYLCASSLDGYGYTFGSGTRLTVV.

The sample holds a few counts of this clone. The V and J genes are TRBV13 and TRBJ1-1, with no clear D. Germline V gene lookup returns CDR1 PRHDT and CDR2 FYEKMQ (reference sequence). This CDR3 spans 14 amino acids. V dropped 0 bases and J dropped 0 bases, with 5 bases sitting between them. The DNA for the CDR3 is TGTGCCAGCAGCTTAGGGACGGTGAACACTGAAGCTTTCTTT. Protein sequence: CASSLGTVNTEAFF.

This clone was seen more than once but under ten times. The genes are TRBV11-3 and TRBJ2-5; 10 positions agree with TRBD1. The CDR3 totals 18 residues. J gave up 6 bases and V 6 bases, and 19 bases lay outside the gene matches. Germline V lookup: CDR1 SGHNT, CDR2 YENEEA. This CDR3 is CASRPSASGTGVGKTQYF. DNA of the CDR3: TGTGCCAGCAGACCATCTGCCTCCGGGACAGGGGTCGGAAAGACCCAGTACTTC.

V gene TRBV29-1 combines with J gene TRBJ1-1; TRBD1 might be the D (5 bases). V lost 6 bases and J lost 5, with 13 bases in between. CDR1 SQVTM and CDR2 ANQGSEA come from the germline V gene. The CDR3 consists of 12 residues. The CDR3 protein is CSVGQGKTEAFF. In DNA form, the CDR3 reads TGCAGCGTGGGGCAGGGTAAGACTGAAGCTTTCTTT.

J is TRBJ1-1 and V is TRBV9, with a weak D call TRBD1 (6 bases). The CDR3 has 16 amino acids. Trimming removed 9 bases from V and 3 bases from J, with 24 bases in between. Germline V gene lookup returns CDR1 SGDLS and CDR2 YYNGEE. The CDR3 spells CATLLFFQGGDTEAFF. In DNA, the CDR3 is TGTGCCACCCTCCTTTTCTTTCAAGGGGGGGACACTGAAGCTTTCTTT.

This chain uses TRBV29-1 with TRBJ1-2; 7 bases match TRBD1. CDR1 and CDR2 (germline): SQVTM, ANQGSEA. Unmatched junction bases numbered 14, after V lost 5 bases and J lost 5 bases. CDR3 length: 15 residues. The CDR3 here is CSVILLTGPIYGYTF. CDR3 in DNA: TGCAGCGTTATCCTTTTGACAGGGCCAATTTATGGCTACACCTTC.

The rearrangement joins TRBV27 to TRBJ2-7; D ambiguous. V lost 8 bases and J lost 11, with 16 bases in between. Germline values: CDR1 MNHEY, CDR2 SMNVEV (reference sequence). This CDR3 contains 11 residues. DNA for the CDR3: TGTGCCAGCGGATTAGTGGGTCAAGAGTACTTC. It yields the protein CASGLVGQEYF.

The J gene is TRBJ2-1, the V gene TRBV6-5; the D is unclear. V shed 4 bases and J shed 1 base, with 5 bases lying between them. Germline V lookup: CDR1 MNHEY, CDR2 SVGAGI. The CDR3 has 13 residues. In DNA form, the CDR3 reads TGTGCCAGCAGTTCCGGATCCTACAATGAGCAGTTCTTC. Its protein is CASSSGSYNEQFF.

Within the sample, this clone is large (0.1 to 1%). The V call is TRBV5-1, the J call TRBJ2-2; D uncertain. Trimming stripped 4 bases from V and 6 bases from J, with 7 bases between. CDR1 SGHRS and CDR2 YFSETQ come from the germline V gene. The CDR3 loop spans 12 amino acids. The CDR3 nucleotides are TGCGCCAGCAGCCAGGCCCCCGGGGAGCTGTTTTTT. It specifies CASSQAPGELFF. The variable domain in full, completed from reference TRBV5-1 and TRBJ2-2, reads KAGVTQTPRYLIKTRGQQVTLSCSPISGHRSVSWYQQTPGQGLQFLFEYFSETQRNKGNFPGRFSGRQFSNSRSEMNVSTLELGDSALYLCASSQAPGELFFGEGSRLTVL.

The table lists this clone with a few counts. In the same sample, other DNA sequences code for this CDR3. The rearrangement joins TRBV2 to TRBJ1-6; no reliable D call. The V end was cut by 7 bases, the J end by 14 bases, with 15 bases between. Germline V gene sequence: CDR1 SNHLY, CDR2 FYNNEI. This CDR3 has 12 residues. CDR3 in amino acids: CASTSWVVSLHF. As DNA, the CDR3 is TGTGCCAGCACCTCTTGGGTCGTGTCCCTCCACTTT.

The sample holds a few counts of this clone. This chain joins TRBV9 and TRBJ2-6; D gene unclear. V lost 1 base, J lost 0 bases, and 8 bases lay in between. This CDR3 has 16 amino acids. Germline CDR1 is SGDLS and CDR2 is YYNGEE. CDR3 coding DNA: TGTGCCAGCAGCGTATCAAATCTCTCTGGGGCCAACGTCCTGACTTTC. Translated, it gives CASSVSNLSGANVLTF.

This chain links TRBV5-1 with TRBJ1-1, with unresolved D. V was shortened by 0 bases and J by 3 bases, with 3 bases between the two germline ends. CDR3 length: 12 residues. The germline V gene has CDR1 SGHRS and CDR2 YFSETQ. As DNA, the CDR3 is TGCGCCAGCAGCTTGGGATACACTGAAGCTTTCTTT. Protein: CASSLGYTEAFF.

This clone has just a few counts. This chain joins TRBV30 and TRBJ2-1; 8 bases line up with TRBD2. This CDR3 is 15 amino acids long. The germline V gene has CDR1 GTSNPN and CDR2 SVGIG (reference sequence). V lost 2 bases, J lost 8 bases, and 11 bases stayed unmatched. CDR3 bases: TGTGCCTGGAGTACCGGGTCGGGGGGGCTCGATGAGCAGTTCTTC. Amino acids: CAWSTGSGGLDEQFF.

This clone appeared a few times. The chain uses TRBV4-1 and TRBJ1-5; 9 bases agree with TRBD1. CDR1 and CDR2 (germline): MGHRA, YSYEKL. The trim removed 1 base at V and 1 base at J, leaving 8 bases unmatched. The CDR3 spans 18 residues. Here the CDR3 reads CASSQAPGQGKSNQPQHF. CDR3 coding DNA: TGCGCCAGCAGCCAAGCCCCTGGACAGGGGAAGAGCAATCAGCCCCAGCATTTT.

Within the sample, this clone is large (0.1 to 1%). For the CDR3, the DNA is TGTGCCAGCAGCGAGGGGTCTGGTAACACTGAAGCTTTCTTT. Protein: CASSEGSGNTEAFF. The V gene is TRBV9, the J gene TRBJ1-1, with D maybe TRBD1 (5 bases). Germline V gives CDR1 SGDLS, CDR2 YYNGEE. V dropped 3 bases and J dropped 2 bases, with 11 bases sitting between them. The CDR3 is 14 residues long.

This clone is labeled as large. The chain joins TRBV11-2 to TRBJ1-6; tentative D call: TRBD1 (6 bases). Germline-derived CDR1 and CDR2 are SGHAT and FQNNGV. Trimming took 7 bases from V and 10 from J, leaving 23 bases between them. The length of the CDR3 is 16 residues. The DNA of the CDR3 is TGTGCCAGCACCATAGGGGGAGAAGACAGACGGTCACCCCTCCACTTT. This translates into CASTIGGEDRRSPLHF.

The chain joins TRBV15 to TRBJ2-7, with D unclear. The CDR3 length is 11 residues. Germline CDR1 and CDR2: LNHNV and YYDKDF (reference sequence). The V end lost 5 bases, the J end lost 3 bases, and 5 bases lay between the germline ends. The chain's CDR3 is CATSGNYEQYF. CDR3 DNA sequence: TGTGCCACCAGCGGGAACTACGAGCAGTACTTC.

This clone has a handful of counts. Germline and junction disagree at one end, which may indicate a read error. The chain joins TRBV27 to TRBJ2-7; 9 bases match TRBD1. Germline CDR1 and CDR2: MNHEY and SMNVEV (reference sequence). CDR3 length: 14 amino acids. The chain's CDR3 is CVSRKRDRAHEQYF. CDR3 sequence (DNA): TGTGTCAGCAGAAAACGGGACAGGGCCCACGAGCAGTACTTC.